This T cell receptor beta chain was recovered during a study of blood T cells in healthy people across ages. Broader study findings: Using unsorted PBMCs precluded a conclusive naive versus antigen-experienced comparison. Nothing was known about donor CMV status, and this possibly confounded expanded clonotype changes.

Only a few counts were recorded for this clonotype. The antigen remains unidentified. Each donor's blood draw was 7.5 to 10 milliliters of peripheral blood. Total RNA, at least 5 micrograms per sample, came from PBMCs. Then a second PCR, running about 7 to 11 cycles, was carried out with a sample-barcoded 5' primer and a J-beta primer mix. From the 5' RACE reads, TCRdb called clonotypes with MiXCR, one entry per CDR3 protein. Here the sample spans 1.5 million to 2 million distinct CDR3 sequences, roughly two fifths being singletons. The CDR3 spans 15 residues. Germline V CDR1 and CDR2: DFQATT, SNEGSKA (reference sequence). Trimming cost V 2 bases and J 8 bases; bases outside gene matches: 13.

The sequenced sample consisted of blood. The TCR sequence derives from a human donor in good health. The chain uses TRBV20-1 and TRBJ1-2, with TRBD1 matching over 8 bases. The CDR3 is CSARFGQGGFKGYTF. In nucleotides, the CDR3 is TGCAGTGCTAGATTCGGACAGGGAGGGTTTAAGGGCTACACCTTC.